The TCR beta chain under discussion was sequenced for a study of T cell repertoires in cytomegalovirus infection. Study summary: Both a matching HLA type and CMV infection were indicated by public TCR beta signatures.

TCRdb redid the calling of the reads with MiXCR, one entry per CDR3 protein. The sample yields 90,000 to 130,000 distinct CDR3 sequences, around 9.1% seen once. Points on this clonotype: No antigen is known for it.

There are 13 residues in the CDR3. V was pared by 6 bases and J by 2 bases, with 3 bases of the junction left unmatched. This rearrangement joins TRBV12-3 or TRBV12-4 to TRBJ2-5, with TRBD1 matching 7 bases. The sequence was collected from a human donor in good health (CMV status not recorded). Some clones in this sample may be carry-over from other donors' samples. Material for sequencing was PBMCs, sequenced either directly or after in vitro stimulation (not recorded which). DNA for the CDR3: TGTGCCAGCAGCACAGGGGAACAAGAGACCCAGTACTTC. It specifies CASSTGEQETQYF.